These 17 T cell receptor beta chains were sequenced from one sample in a study of blood T cell repertoires in COVID-19. TCRdb keeps only in-frame clones here, not all; method: immunoSEQ multiplex PCR. The sample has about 220,000 clones, 88% seen once; the top ten hold under 3%. Sequenced sample: PBMCs or T cells enriched from blood (not recorded which). These TCRs come from a woman in her thirties who had recovered from COVID-19.

The chain has TRBV4-1 and TRBJ2-3; 7 bases are a match to TRBD2. The CDR3 runs 17 residues. From germline, CDR1 is MGHRA and CDR2 YSYEKL. V was pared by 2 bases and J by 2 bases, with 10 bases of the junction left unmatched. The CDR3 is CASSQWRGTTDTDTQYF. The CDR3 DNA is TGCGCCAGCAGCCAATGGCGGGGGACCACTGACACAGATACGCAGTATTTT.

This chain links TRBV18 with TRBJ1-6; D is uncertain. The CDR3 runs 15 residues. From germline, CDR1 is KGHSH and CDR2 LQKENI. The V and J ends lost 2 bases and 11 bases respectively, with 16 bases between them. Here the CDR3 DNA reads TGTGCCAGCTCACCATTTCCAATGTCCTCTACACCCCTCCACTTT. Amino acid sequence: CASSPFPMSSTPLHF.

In DNA, the CDR3 is TGTGCCAGCAGTTACTCTGGGACAGGGGAGTACGAGCAGTACTTC. Its translation: CASSYSGTGEYEQYF. The rearrangement joins TRBV6-5 to TRBJ2-7; 10 bases line up with TRBD1. Germline CDR1 is MNHEY and CDR2 is SVGAGI. There are 15 residues in the CDR3. With V trimmed by 0 bases and J by 4 bases, 3 bases remained unmatched.

Written as DNA, the CDR3 is TGCAGCGTTGGGACAACAGATACGCAGTATTTT. It specifies CSVGTTDTQYF. The rearrangement links TRBV29-1 to TRBJ2-3, with D possibly matching TRBD1 (5 bases). The CDR3 spans 11 residues. V lost 4 bases to trimming and J lost 3 bases, with 5 bases between them. The germline gives CDR1 SQVTM, CDR2 ANQGSEA.

This chain joins TRBV15 and TRBJ1-5; D remains ambiguous. Trimming removed 0 bases at V and 15 bases at J, with 15 bases between. Germline loops: CDR1 LNHNV, CDR2 YYDKDF (reference sequence). CDR3 size: 13 residues. The CDR3 loop reads CATSRDRRGHRHF. CDR3 DNA: TGTGCCACCAGCAGAGATCGCCGCGGGCACCGGCATTTT.

The chain employs TRBV5-1 and TRBJ1-1; 9 bases are shared with TRBD1. The V segment lost 2 bases and the J segment 6 bases; nucleotides outside the gene matches: 2. This CDR3 contains 13 residues. The germline gives CDR1 SGHRS, CDR2 YFSETQ. CDR3 nucleotide sequence: TGCGCCAGCAGCTTACGACAGGGGGCTGAAGCTTTCTTT. Translated, it gives CASSLRQGAEAFF.

About this clone: The same CDR3 is also encoded by other DNA sequences in this sample. This chain connects TRBV5-1 to TRBJ1-4; possible D gene TRBD1, 6 bases. The CDR3 is 15 residues long. Germline values: CDR1 SGHRS, CDR2 YFSETQ. Trimming took 3 bases from V and 0 from J, leaving 9 bases between them. This CDR3 is CASSSRTATNEKLFF. The CDR3, as DNA: TGCGCCAGCAGCTCACGGACAGCAACTAATGAAAAACTGTTTTTT. Variable domain in full (rest from reference TRBV5-1 and TRBJ1-4): KAGVTQTPRYLIKTRGQQVTLSCSPISGHRSVSWYQQTPGQGLQFLFEYFSETQRNKGNFPGRFSGRQFSNSRSEMNVSTLELGDSALYLCASSSRTATNEKLFFGSGTQLSVL.

The chain recombines TRBV6-5 with TRBJ1-2; weak D call: TRBD1 (5 bases). The germline V gene has CDR1 MNHEY and CDR2 SVGAGI. CDR3 size: 14 residues. V was shortened by 4 bases and J by 3 bases, with 12 bases between the two germline ends. The CDR3, as DNA: TGTGCCAGCAGTTTACCAGGGTCTCACTATGGCTACACCTTC. Translated: CASSLPGSHYGYTF.

This clone was found a few times. This sequence joins TRBV11-2 and TRBJ2-7, with TRBD1 identical over 10 bases. Germline lookup yields CDR1 SGHAT and CDR2 FQNNGV. Trimming took 5 bases from V and 6 from J; bases not matched to a gene: 7. CDR3 size: 14 residues. The CDR3 DNA is TGTGCCAGCAGCGCCGGGACAGGGGTTGTCGAGCAGTACTTC. It yields the protein CASSAGTGVVEQYF.

This chain connects TRBV4-3 to TRBJ1-1; 10 nucleotides line up with TRBD1. With 4 bases clipped from V and 5 bases from J, the junction kept 4 bases outside the gene matches. The CDR3 extends over 14 amino acids. Germline values: CDR1 LGHNA, CDR2 YSLEER. CDR3 sequence: CASSPTGGRTEAFF. CDR3 nucleotides: TGCGCCAGCAGCCCGACAGGGGGCCGGACTGAAGCTTTCTTT.

This chain connects TRBV12-5 to TRBJ1-5, with D uncertain. Germline CDR1 LGHNT, CDR2 FRNRAP. Trimming cost V 3 bases and J 1 base, with 16 bases left between them. CDR3 length: 17 amino acids. The CDR3 DNA is TGTGCTAGTGGTTTAGGTGACACCAGCCAAAGCAATCAGCCCCAGCATTTT. It encodes CASGLGDTSQSNQPQHF.

This clone occurred once. This chain links TRBV7-3 with TRBJ1-2, with D possibly TRBD1 on 5 matching bases. From germline, CDR1 is SGHTA and CDR2 FQGTGA. Trimming removed 5 bases from V and 2 bases from J, with 15 bases in between. The CDR3 is 15 amino acids. CDR3: CASSPTGGVNYGYTF. The DNA for the CDR3 is TGTGCCAGCAGCCCCACGGGGGGAGTGAACTATGGCTACACCTTC.

This clone was seen only once. The chain joins TRBV14 to TRBJ2-7; TRBD1 matches 8 bases. The CDR3 has 14 amino acids. Trimming at V came to 4 bases and at J to 2 bases, leaving 4 bases not matched to a gene. Germline V gives CDR1 SGHDN, CDR2 FVKESK. CDR3 residues: CASSPGQGPYEQYF. The CDR3 DNA reads TGTGCCAGCAGCCCCGGACAGGGACCCTACGAGCAGTACTTC.

The sample holds a few counts of this clone. This sequence joins TRBV7-3 and TRBJ2-1; 9 nucleotides agree with TRBD2. The CDR3 consists of 16 residues. Germline V CDR1 and CDR2: SGHTA, FQGTGA. Unmatched junction bases numbered 10, after V lost 2 bases and J lost 8 bases. DNA of the CDR3: TGTGCCAGCAGCTTACTGGGTAGCGGGGGTTACGATGAGCAGTTCTTC. Its translation: CASSLLGSGGYDEQFF. The whole variable domain, remainder taken from reference TRBV7-3 and TRBJ2-1, is GAGVSQTPSNKVTEKGKYVELRCDPISGHTALYWYRQSLGQGPEFLIYFQGTGAADDSGLPNDRFFAVRPEGSVSTLKIQRTERGDSAVYLCASSLLGSGGYDEQFFGPGTRLTVL.

The chain is built from TRBV10-3 and TRBJ1-1, with D maybe TRBD1 (6 bases). The V and J ends lost 6 bases and 1 base respectively, with 18 bases between them. The CDR3 contains 16 residues. Germline assignment: CDR1 ENHRY and CDR2 SYGVKD. The CDR3 protein is CAISDRDTTQNTEAFF. CDR3 nucleotide sequence: TGTGCCATCAGCGACCGGGACACCACCCAGAACACTGAAGCTTTCTTT.

V is TRBV12-5 and J is TRBJ1-6; D is perhaps TRBD1 (5 bases). V gave up 6 bases and J gave up 7 bases, with 10 bases separating them. The CDR3 extends over 13 amino acids. The germline CDR1 and CDR2 sequences are LGHNT and FRNRAP. The CDR3 sequence is CASGIPGNSPLHF. CDR3 DNA: TGTGCTAGTGGCATTCCAGGGAATTCACCCCTCCACTTT. Drawing the rest from reference TRBV12-5 and TRBJ1-6, the complete variable domain is DARVTQTPRHKVTEMGQEVTMRCQPILGHNTVFWYRQTMMQGLELLAYFRNRAPLDDSGMPKDRFSAEMPDATLATLKIQPSEPRDSAVYFCASGIPGNSPLHFGNGTRLTVT.

The rearrangement links TRBV14 to TRBJ2-2; the match to TRBD2 covers 15 bases. Germline V CDR1 and CDR2: SGHDN, FVKESK. The CDR3 spans 18 residues. Trimming at V came to 5 bases and at J to 4 bases, leaving 8 bases not matched to a gene. CDR3 bases: TGTGCCAGCAGCGAAGGACTAGCGGGGGGGCTAGTCACCGGGGAGCTGTTTTTT. This sequence encodes CASSEGLAGGLVTGELFF.